A selection of T cell receptor beta chains follows, all from one sample in a study of T cell responses to AZD1222 COVID-19 vaccine. Assay used: immunoSEQ multiplex PCR; TCRdb lists only in-frame clones, some missing. The sample has approximately 150,000 clones; just over 90% are singletons. The sequencing used peripheral blood, collected 28 days after the second AZD1222 dose. All receptors derive from an adult who received the AZD1222 COVID-19 vaccine. Each CDR3 is given with its conserved first and last residue.

V: TRBV28
J: TRBJ1-2
CDR3: CASSLLTGAGYTF

V: TRBV2
J: TRBJ2-5
CDR3: CASAPGPQEETQYF

V: TRBV4-2
J: TRBJ1-1
CDR3: CASSQDSGGTEAFF

V: TRBV20-1
J: TRBJ1-2
CDR3: CSASLGPGYTF

V: TRBV6-5
J: TRBJ1-3
CDR3: CASTTGASPGNTIYF

V: TRBV2
J: TRBJ2-7
CDR3: CASSAWVNYEQYF

V: TRBV6-5
J: TRBJ2-7
CDR3: CASMRTGGLEQYF

V: TRBV10-3
J: TRBJ2-3
CDR3: CAIRKLGQGDTDTQYF

V: TRBV5-4
J: TRBJ2-4
CDR3: CASSFGSGGPRAKNIQYF

V: TRBV2
J: TRBJ2-7
CDR3: CASKVDSYEQYF

V: TRBV5-1
J: TRBJ1-1
CDR3: CASSLEGDRDTEAFF

V: TRBV2
J: TRBJ2-7
CDR3: CASSDRDRGNEQYF

V: TRBV3-1/TRBV3-2
J: TRBJ2-3
CDR3: CASSQRGPSTDTQYF

V: TRBV5-1
J: TRBJ2-2
CDR3: CASSAGSNTGELFF

V: TRBV30
J: TRBJ2-7
CDR3: CAWTRGGGNEQYF

V: TRBV6-5
J: TRBJ1-6
CDR3: CASTDSVNSPLHF

V: TRBV6-5
J: TRBJ1-5
CDR3: CASRTEVERNQPQHF

V: TRBV20-1
J: TRBJ1-2
CDR3: CSASRGENGYTF

V: TRBV2
J: TRBJ1-6
CDR3: CASKGLVSYNSPLHF

V: TRBV19
J: TRBJ1-2
CDR3: CASTLSDREGYGYTF

V: TRBV28
J: TRBJ1-1
CDR3: CASISGGPLQTEAFF

V: TRBV4-1
J: TRBJ1-1
CDR3: CASSQGAGARTEAFF

V: TRBV5-4
J: TRBJ1-1
CDR3: CASSLVDTEAFF

V: TRBV6-5
J: TRBJ1-5
CDR3: CASRLGDQPQHF

V: TRBV9
J: TRBJ2-2
CDR3: CASNTDRDTGELFF

V: TRBV6-5
J: TRBJ1-2
CDR3: CASSEYGGYTF

V: TRBV25-1
J: TRBJ2-3
CDR3: CASSDPGPNADTQYF

V: TRBV6-5
J: TRBJ2-7
CDR3: CASRSTGDEQYF

V: TRBV7-6
J: TRBJ1-2
CDR3: CASSLEGNYGYTF

V: TRBV29-1
J: TRBJ1-1
CDR3: CSVNRNTEAFF

V: TRBV7-9
J: TRBJ1-5
CDR3: CASSSGSAWLAQHF

V: TRBV12-3/TRBV12-4
J: TRBJ2-5
CDR3: CASSQQETQYF

V: TRBV9
J: TRBJ2-5
CDR3: CASSVEGGSETQYF

V: TRBV6-5
J: TRBJ2-5
CDR3: CASSTTVMETQYF

V: TRBV6-6
J: TRBJ1-4
CDR3: CASSYRAGEFEKLFF

V: TRBV4-2
J: TRBJ2-7
CDR3: CASSQGLADYEQYF

V: TRBV15
J: TRBJ2-5
CDR3: CATSRFRGQETQYF

V: TRBV3-1/TRBV3-2
J: TRBJ1-6
CDR3: CASSQQGDHSPLHF

V: TRBV7-6
J: TRBJ1-2
CDR3: CASSPELGVYGYTF

V: TRBV9
J: TRBJ2-1
CDR3: CASSADSGGASSYNEQFF

V: TRBV15
J: TRBJ2-3
CDR3: CATSRDHNRITDTQYF

V: TRBV7-9
J: TRBJ1-2
CDR3: CASSGTRRGGYTF

V: TRBV27
J: TRBJ1-1
CDR3: CASTAGPLNTEAFF

V: TRBV5-1
J: TRBJ1-1
CDR3: CASSLVGGRDTEAFF

V: TRBV12-3/TRBV12-4
J: TRBJ1-5
CDR3: CASSWGGQPQHF

V: TRBV6-5
J: TRBJ1-3
CDR3: CASGYHLFSGNTIYF